This TCR beta chain is from a study of beta chain features in type 1 diabetes. Overall study context: Age, gender, cell numbers and subset yield matched between patients and controls. Study-level findings and limits: Type 1 diabetes patients had moderately but significantly shorter TCRB CDR3s in all four CD4+ subsets.

The germline V gene has CDR1 GTSNPN and CDR2 SVGIG (reference sequence). The CDR3 is made up of 14 amino acids. Investigators reverse transcribed all isolated RNA, so they sequenced expressed TCRB transcripts. Assay used: immunoSEQ multiplex PCR; TCRdb lists only in-frame clones, some missing. The repertoire includes a few hundred thousand clones, around 21% of them detected once, and 0.028% sits in the top ten. There are a few counts of this clone. Its antigen is as yet unknown. Sequencing was done on a sample of naive CD4+ T cells from blood. The chain recombines TRBV30 with TRBJ2-2, with 11 positions matching TRBD2. This receptor was identified in a woman aged 40 to 55 with type 1 diabetes. The CDR3 DNA is TGTGTCGGGACTAGCGGAGGGAACACCGGGGAGCTGTTTTTT. Amino acids: CVGTSGGNTGELFF.